This record concerns one TCR beta chain sequence. Some clones are missing from TCRdb's copy, which holds only in-frame ones; the method was immunoSEQ multiplex PCR. The sample contains about 63,000 clones, just over 85% of which appear only once. The data are from a study of blood T cell repertoires in COVID-19. Study details: Spain, Italy and the United States supplied samples that represented acute and convalescent COVID-19.

Trimming cost V 3 bases and J 0 bases, with 17 bases left between them. The length of the CDR3 is 17 residues. The germline CDR1 and CDR2 sequences are MNHEY and SMNVEV (reference sequence). The sequencing input was peripheral blood. This TCR was sampled from a human donor in a cohort sampled during active COVID-19. V is TRBV27 and J is TRBJ2-5; D perhaps matches TRBD1 (6 bases). The CDR3, as DNA: TGTGCCAGCAGTTTGAAAGGGCAGGGGAGCTACCAAGAGACCCAGTACTTC. It translates to CASSLKGQGSYQETQYF.